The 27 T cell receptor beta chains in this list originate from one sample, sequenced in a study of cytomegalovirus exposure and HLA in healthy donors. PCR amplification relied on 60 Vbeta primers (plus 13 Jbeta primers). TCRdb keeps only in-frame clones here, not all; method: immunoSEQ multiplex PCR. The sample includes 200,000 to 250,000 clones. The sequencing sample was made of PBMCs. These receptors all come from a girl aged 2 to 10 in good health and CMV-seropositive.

Here the CDR3 DNA reads TGTGCCAGTCGCTCCGGGACTAGCGGTACCCCTAGCACAGATACGCAGTATTTT. Translation gives CASRSGTSGTPSTDTQYF. V and J are TRBV19 and TRBJ2-3; TRBD2 matches at 11 bases. Germline CDR1 is LNHDA and CDR2 is SQIVND (reference sequence). This CDR3 is built from 18 residues. J lost 0 bases, V lost 8 bases, and 13 bases had no gene match. Based on the CDR3 plus reference TRBV19 and TRBJ2-3, the full variable domain is DGGITQSPKYLFRKEGQNVTLSCEQNLNHDAMYWYRQDPGQGLRLIYYSQIVNDFQKGDIAEGYSVSREKKESFPLTVTSAQKNPTAFYLCASRSGTSGTPSTDTQYFGPGTRLTVL.

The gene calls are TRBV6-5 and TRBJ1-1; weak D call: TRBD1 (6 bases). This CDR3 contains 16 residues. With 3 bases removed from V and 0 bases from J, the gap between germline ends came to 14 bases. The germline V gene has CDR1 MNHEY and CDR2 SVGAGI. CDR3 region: CASSYGGGRVNTEAFF. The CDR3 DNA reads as TGTGCCAGCAGTTATGGGGGGGGGCGGGTGAACACTGAAGCTTTCTTT.

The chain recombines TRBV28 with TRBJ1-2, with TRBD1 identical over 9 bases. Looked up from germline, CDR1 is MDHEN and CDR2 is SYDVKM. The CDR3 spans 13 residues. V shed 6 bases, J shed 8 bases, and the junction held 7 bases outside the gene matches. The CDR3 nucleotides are TGTGCCAGCAGACGGGACAGGGTGGGGGGCTACACCTTC. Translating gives CASRRDRVGGYTF.

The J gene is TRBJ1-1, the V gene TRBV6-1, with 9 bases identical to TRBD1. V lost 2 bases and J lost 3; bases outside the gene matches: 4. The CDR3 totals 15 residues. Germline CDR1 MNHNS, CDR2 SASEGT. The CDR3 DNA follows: TGTGCCAGCAGTGAACCGGGACAGGGTGACACTGAAGCTTTCTTT. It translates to CASSEPGQGDTEAFF.

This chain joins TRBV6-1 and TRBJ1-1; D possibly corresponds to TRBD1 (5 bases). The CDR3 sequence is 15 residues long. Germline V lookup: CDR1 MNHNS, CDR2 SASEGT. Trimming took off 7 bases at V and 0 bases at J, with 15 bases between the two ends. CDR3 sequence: CASKEHGAMNTEAFF. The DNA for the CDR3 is TGTGCCAGCAAAGAACATGGGGCCATGAACACTGAAGCTTTCTTT.

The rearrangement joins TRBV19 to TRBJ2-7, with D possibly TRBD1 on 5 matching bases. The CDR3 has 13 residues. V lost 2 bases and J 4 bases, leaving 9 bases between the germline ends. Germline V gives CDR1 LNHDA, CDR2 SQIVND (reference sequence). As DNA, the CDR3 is TGTGCCAGTAGTATAAGTCCAGGGTACGAGCAGTACTTC. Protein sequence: CASSISPGYEQYF.

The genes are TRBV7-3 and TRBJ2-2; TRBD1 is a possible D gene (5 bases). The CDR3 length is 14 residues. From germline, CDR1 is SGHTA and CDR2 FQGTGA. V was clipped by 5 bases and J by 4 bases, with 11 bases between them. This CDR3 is CASSPKQATGELFF. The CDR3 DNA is TGTGCCAGCAGCCCGAAACAGGCCACCGGGGAGCTGTTTTTT.

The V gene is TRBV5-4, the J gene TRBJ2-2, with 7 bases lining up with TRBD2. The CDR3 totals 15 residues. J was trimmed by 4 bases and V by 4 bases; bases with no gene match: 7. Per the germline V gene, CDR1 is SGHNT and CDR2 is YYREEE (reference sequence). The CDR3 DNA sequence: TGTGCCAGCAGCCCGGGACTATCGGGCACCGGGGAGCTGTTTTTT. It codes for CASSPGLSGTGELFF.

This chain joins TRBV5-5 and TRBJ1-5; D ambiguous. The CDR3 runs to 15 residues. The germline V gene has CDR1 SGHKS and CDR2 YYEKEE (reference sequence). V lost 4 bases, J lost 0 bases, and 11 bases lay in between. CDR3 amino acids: CASSLRAFSNQPQHF. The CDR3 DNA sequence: TGTGCCAGCAGCCTGAGGGCCTTTAGCAATCAGCCCCAGCATTTT.

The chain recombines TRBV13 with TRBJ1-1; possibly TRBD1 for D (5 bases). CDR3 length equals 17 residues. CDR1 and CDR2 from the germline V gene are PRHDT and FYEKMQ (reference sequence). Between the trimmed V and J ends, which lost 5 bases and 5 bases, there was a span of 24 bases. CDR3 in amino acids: CASSRGGDSYSGTEAFF. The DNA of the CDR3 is TGTGCCAGCAGCCGAGGCGGGGACTCCTACTCGGGGACTGAAGCTTTCTTT.

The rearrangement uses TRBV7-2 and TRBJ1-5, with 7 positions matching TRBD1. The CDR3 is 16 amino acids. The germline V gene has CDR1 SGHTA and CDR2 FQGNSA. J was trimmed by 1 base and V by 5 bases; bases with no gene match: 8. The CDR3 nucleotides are TGTGCCAGCAGCCCCGAGCCGGGACAGAGCAATCAGCCCCAGCATTTT. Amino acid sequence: CASSPEPGQSNQPQHF.

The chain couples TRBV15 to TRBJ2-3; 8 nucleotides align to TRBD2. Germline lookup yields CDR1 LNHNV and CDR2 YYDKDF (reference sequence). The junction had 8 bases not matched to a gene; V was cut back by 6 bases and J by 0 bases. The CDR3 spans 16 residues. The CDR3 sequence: CATRKGSGVSTDTQYF. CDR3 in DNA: TGTGCCACCAGGAAGGGTAGCGGGGTAAGCACAGATACGCAGTATTTT. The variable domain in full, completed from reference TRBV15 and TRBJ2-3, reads DAMVIQNPRYQVTQFGKPVTLSCSQTLNHNVMYWYQQKSSQAPKLLFHYYDKDFNNEADTPDNFQSRRPNTSFCFLDIRSPGLGDTAMYLCATRKGSGVSTDTQYFGPGTRLTVL.

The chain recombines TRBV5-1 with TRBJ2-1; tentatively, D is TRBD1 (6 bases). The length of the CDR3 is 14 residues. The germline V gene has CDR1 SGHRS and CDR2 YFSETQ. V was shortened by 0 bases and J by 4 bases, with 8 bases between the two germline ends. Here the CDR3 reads CASSLAGQYNEQFF. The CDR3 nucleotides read TGCGCCAGCAGCTTGGCAGGACAGTACAATGAGCAGTTCTTC.

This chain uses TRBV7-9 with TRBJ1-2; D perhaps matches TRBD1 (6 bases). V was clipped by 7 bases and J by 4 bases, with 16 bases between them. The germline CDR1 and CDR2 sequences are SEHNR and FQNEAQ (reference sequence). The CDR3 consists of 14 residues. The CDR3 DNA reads TGTGCCAGCACCGGAACCGACAGGCCCTATGGCTACACCTTC. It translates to CASTGTDRPYGYTF.

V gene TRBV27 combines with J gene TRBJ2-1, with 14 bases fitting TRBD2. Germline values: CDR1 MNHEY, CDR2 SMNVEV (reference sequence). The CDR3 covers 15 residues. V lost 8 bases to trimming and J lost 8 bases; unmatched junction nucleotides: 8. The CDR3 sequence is CASRRLAGGVDEQFF. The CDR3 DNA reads TGTGCCAGCCGAAGACTAGCGGGAGGGGTCGATGAGCAGTTCTTC.

The CDR3 sequence is CATSRGGSRGNQPQHF. Written as DNA, the CDR3 is TGTGCCACCAGCAGAGGAGGGAGCAGGGGTAATCAGCCCCAGCATTTT. This chain joins TRBV15 and TRBJ1-5; maybe TRBD1 (6 bases). The ends were cut back, 1 base at V and 4 bases at J, with 14 bases in the middle. The CDR3 spans 16 residues. CDR1 is LNHNV, CDR2 YYDKDF, per germline (reference sequence).

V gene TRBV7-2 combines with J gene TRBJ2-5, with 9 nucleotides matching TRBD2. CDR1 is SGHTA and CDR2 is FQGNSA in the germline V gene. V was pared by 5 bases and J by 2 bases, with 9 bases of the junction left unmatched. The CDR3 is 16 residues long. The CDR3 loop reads CASSLEREVWQETQYF. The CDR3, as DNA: TGTGCCAGCAGCCTTGAGCGGGAGGTCTGGCAAGAGACCCAGTACTTC.

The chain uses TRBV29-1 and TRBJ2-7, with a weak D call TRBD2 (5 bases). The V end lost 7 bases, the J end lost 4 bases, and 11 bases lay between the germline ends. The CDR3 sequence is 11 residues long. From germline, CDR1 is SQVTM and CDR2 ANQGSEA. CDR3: CSAGSGYEQYF. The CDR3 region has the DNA TGCAGCGCCGGAAGCGGATACGAGCAGTACTTC.

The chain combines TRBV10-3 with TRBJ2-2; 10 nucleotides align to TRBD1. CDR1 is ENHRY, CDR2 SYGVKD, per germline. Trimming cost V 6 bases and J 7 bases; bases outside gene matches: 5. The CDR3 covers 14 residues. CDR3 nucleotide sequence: TGTGCCATCAGGGAGACAGGGGGCCACGGGGAGCTGTTTTTT. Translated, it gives CAIRETGGHGELFF.

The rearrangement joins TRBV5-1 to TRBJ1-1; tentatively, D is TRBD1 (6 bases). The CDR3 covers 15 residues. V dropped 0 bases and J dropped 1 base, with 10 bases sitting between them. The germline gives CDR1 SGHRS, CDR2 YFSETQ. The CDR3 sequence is CASSLGWDKNTEAFF. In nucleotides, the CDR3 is TGCGCCAGCAGCTTGGGGTGGGACAAGAACACTGAAGCTTTCTTT.

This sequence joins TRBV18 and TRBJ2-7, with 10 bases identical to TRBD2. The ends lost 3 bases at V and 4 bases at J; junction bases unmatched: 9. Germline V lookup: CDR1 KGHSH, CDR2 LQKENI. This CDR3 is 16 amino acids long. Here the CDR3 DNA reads TGTGCCAGCTCACCTTTGGGGACTAGCGTTACGTACGAGCAGTACTTC. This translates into CASSPLGTSVTYEQYF. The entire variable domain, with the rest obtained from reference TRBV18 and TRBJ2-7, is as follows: NAGVMQNPRHLVRRRGQEARLRCSPMKGHSHVYWYRQLPEEGLKFMVYLQKENIIDESGMPKERFSAEFPKEGPSILRIQQVVRGDSAAYFCASSPLGTSVTYEQYFGPGTRLTVT.

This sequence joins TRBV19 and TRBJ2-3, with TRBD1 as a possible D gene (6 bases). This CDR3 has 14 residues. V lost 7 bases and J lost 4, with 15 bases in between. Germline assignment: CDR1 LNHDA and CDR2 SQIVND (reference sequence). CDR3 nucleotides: TGTGCCAGTAATACAGGGATGGGTCCAGATACGCAGTATTTT. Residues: CASNTGMGPDTQYF. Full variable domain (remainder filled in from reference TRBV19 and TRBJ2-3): DGGITQSPKYLFRKEGQNVTLSCEQNLNHDAMYWYRQDPGQGLRLIYYSQIVNDFQKGDIAEGYSVSREKKESFPLTVTSAQKNPTAFYLCASNTGMGPDTQYFGPGTRLTVL.

CDR3 in DNA: TGTGCCAGCAGCCCAAGACTAGCGGGATACGAGCAGTACTTC. Its translation: CASSPRLAGYEQYF. The rearrangement joins TRBV11-2 to TRBJ2-7; TRBD2 matches at 11 bases. Trimming took 5 bases from V and 4 from J; bases not matched to a gene: 4. CDR1 SGHAT and CDR2 FQNNGV come from the germline V gene. The CDR3 consists of 14 residues.

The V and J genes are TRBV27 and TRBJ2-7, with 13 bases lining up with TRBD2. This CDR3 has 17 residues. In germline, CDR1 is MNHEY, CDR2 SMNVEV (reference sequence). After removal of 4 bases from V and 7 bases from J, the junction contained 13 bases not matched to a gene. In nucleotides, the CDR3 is TGTGCCAGCAGTTACTCGGGACTAGCGGGATACTTCGGGGAGCAGTACTTC. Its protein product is CASSYSGLAGYFGEQYF.

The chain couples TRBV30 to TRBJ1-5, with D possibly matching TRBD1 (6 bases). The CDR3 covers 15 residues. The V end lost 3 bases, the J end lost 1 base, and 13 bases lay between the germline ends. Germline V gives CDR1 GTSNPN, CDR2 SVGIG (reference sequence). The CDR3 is CAWRTGGLSNQPQHF. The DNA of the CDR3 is TGTGCCTGGAGGACAGGCGGTCTGAGCAATCAGCCCCAGCATTTT.

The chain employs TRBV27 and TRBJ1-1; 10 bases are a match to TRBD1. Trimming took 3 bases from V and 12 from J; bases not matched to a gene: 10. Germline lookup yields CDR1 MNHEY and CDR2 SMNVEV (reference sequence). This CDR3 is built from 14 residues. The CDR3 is CASSFRDRGGLTFF. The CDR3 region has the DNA TGTGCCAGCAGTTTCCGGGACAGGGGTGGTTTGACTTTCTTT.

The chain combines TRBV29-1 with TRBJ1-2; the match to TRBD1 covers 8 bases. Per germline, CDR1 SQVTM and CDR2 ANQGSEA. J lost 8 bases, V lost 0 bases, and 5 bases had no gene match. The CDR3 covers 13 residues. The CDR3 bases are TGCAGCGTTGAAGATGGGACAGGATACGGCTACACCTTC. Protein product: CSVEDGTGYGYTF.